These 5 T cell receptor beta chains came from one sample sequenced in a study of T cells in Graves' hyperthyroidism and ophthalmopathy (dated by TCRdb to about 2019). Libraries were made using multiplex PCR. The listed sequencing device is Illumina HiSeq 2000. The TCR beta CDR3 regions were amplified from the RNA transcripts. For the first round of RT-PCR on the TCR CDR3, the HTBI primer set was used together with the Qiagen OneStep RT-PCR kit. TCRdb ran its own pipeline on the public reads, namely fastp trimming at Q25 and MiXCR clone calling, and kept in-frame beta chains. Rows merge per CDR3 protein into single entries with the most common DNA and genes. This sample lists nearly 600,000 distinct CDR3 sequences; 12% to 15% were detected once. The top ten hold roughly 7% of the sample. Material: blood. The source is a young woman with Graves' ophthalmopathy.

This clonotype was detected only a few times. The genes are TRBV19 and TRBJ2-1; D unresolved. The CDR3 spans 14 residues. CDR1 and CDR2 (germline): LNHDA, SQIVND (reference sequence). Deletions cut 1 base from V and 10 bases from J, with 14 bases between. The CDR3, as DNA: TGTGCCAGTAGTATAGGGTCCGGCCCCTGGGAGCAGTTCTTC. This codes for CASSIGSGPWEQFF.

The table lists this clonotype with many counts. The rearrangement joins TRBV6-1 to TRBJ2-7; 11 bases align to TRBD2. The germline gives CDR1 MNHNS, CDR2 SASEGT. J lost 3 bases, V lost 10 bases, and 5 bases had no gene match. This CDR3 is 13 amino acids long. The CDR3 coding sequence is TGTGCCACCTCCCTAGCGGGGGGCTACGAGCAGTACTTC. As protein: CATSLAGGYEQYF.

Ten or more counts support this clonotype. CDR3 nucleotide sequence: TGCGCCAGCAGCTTGTGGCAGGGGGCTGGCCGTTACGAGCAGTACTTC. Amino acids: CASSLWQGAGRYEQYF. The chain employs TRBV5-1 and TRBJ2-7, with TRBD1 identical over 8 bases. The V segment lost 1 base and the J segment 4 bases; nucleotides outside the gene matches: 10. CDR1 and CDR2 from the germline V gene are SGHRS and YFSETQ. The CDR3 covers 16 residues.

This clonotype showed up just a few times. The chain combines TRBV30 with TRBJ1-5; 10 nucleotides line up with TRBD1. The V gene end was trimmed by 2 bases and the J gene end by 5 bases; junction bases not matched to a gene: 6. This CDR3 contains 15 residues. Germline assignment: CDR1 GTSNPN and CDR2 SVGIG (reference sequence). CDR3 amino acids: CAWSSTGTGDQPQHF. CDR3 sequence (DNA): TGTGCCTGGAGTTCCACCGGGACAGGGGATCAGCCCCAGCATTTT.

This clonotype was counted many times. This chain links TRBV27 with TRBJ1-1; TRBD1 is a possible D gene (6 bases). V lost 0 bases and J lost 12, with 23 bases in between. CDR1 is MNHEY and CDR2 is SMNVEV in the germline V gene (reference sequence). This CDR3 comprises 16 residues. The CDR3 loop is CASSLSQGPRLKLTFF. The CDR3 DNA is TGTGCCAGCAGTTTATCGCAGGGGCCCCGTTTAAAGCTTACTTTCTTT.